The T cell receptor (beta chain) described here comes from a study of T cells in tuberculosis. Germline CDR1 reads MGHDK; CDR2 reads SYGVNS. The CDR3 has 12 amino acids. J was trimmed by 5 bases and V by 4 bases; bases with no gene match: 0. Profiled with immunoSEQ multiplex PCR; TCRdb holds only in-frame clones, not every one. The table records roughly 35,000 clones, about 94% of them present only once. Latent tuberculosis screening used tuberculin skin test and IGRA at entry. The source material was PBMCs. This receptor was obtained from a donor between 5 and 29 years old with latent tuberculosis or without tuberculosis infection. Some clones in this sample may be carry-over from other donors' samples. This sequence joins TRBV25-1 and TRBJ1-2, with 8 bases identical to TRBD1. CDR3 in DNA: TGTGCCAGCAGTGGGACAGGGTATGGCTACACCTTC. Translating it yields CASSGTGYGYTF.